These 10 T cell receptor beta chains originate from one sample sequenced in a study of CD4 T cells in relation to SARS-CoV-2 and coronaviruses. Generated by immunoSEQ multiplex PCR, the TCRdb table keeps only in-frame clones and is missing some. The table lists tens of thousands of clones, 85% to 90% of them singletons. Sequenced material: memory CD4+ T cells from PBMCs. The receptors shown here come from an adult with COVID-19.

The chain uses TRBV7-9 and TRBJ2-7; 7 bases are a match to TRBD1. Germline CDR1 reads SEHNR; CDR2 reads FQNEAQ (reference sequence). J was trimmed by 2 bases and V by 5 bases; bases with no gene match: 6. The CDR3 covers 14 residues. CDR3 residues: CASSPTGNPYEQYF. CDR3 nucleotides: TGTGCCAGCAGCCCGACAGGGAACCCCTACGAGCAGTACTTC.

The CDR3 sequence: CASSEGPWDQPQHF. CDR3 sequence (DNA): TGTGCCAGCAGCGAGGGACCGTGGGATCAGCCCCAGCATTTT. The chain uses TRBV7-2 and TRBJ1-5; the D gene is possibly TRBD1 (5 bases). The V and J ends lost 5 bases and 5 bases respectively, with 13 bases between them. Germline-derived CDR1 and CDR2 are SGHTA and FQGNSA. The CDR3 is 14 residues long.

The gene calls are TRBV6-5 and TRBJ2-1; either TRBD1 or TRBD2 may supply D (5 bases each). CDR1 is MNHEY and CDR2 is SVGAGI in the germline V gene. V was cut by 5 bases and J by 3 bases, with 14 bases left in between. CDR3 size: 15 residues. CDR3 protein: CASSHRDGGYNEQFF. Here the CDR3 DNA reads TGTGCCAGCAGTCACCGGGACGGAGGCTACAATGAGCAGTTCTTC.

The chain has TRBV2 and TRBJ1-6; 9 positions match TRBD1. The CDR3 is made up of 14 amino acids. The junction had 5 bases not matched to a gene; V was cut back by 6 bases and J by 8 bases. Per the germline V gene, CDR1 is SNHLY and CDR2 is FYNNEI. CDR3 residues: CASRGDRDYSPLHF. The CDR3 DNA reads as TGTGCCAGCAGAGGGGACAGGGATTATTCACCCCTCCACTTT.

This clone is a singleton in its sample. The chain is built from TRBV5-1 and TRBJ1-6, with a tentative D call TRBD1 (6 bases). V lost 4 bases and J 10 bases, leaving 18 bases between the germline ends. CDR1 is SGHRS, CDR2 YFSETQ, per germline. The CDR3 spans 15 residues. The CDR3 here is CASSPKGGRGSPLHF. The CDR3 nucleotides are TGCGCCAGCAGCCCAAAGGGGGGCCGGGGGTCACCCCTCCACTTT.

The chain links TRBV9 to TRBJ1-2; D possibly corresponds to TRBD1 (6 bases). The CDR3 is made up of 14 amino acids. Germline V gives CDR1 SGDLS, CDR2 YYNGEE. V lost 3 bases to trimming and J lost 3 bases, with 12 bases between them. This CDR3 is CASSAGQWYYGYTF. The CDR3, as DNA: TGTGCCAGCAGCGCTGGACAGTGGTACTATGGCTACACCTTC.

The rearrangement links TRBV7-6 to TRBJ2-3; D is perhaps TRBD2 (5 bases). The CDR3 is 16 residues long. Trimming left V 7 bases short and J 4 bases short, with 21 bases between. Germline V CDR1 and CDR2: SGHVS, FNYEAQ. The CDR3, as DNA: TGTGCCAGCACCGATACGGGGAGTAGCCGGGCAGATACGCAGTATTTT. It encodes CASTDTGSSRADTQYF.

V and J are TRBV12-3 or TRBV12-4 and TRBJ2-3; D gene uncertain. Deletions cut 1 base from V and 2 bases from J, with 1 base between. The CDR3 has 12 residues. CDR3 amino acids: CASSLVTDTQYF. CDR3 coding DNA: TGTGCCAGCAGTTTAGTCACAGATACGCAGTATTTT.

The gene calls are TRBV7-2 and TRBJ2-3; weak D call: TRBD2 (5 bases). Trimming pared 5 bases from V and 8 bases from J, leaving 8 bases between. CDR3 length equals 11 residues. CDR1 SGHTA and CDR2 FQGNSA come from the germline V gene. In DNA, the CDR3 is TGTGCCAGCAGCCGAGGGAGTACGCAGTATTTT. Amino acid sequence: CASSRGSTQYF.

V is TRBV28 and J is TRBJ1-3; weak D call: TRBD1 (5 bases). The CDR3 covers 15 residues. Germline assignment: CDR1 MDHEN and CDR2 SYDVKM. The ends were cut back, 3 bases at V and 5 bases at J, with 14 bases in the middle. DNA for the CDR3: TGTGCCAGCAGTTTGAGGGGAGGGGTCCGAAACACCATATATTTT. Translation: CASSLRGGVRNTIYF.